The entry that follows covers one TCR beta chain sequence. One junction end does not reproduce the germline sequence, and a read error may be involved. The CDR3 extends over 11 amino acids. The germline V gene encodes CDR1 GTSNPN and CDR2 SVGIG (reference sequence). This sample stems from a study of blood T cell repertoires in COVID-19. Study-level information: Samples came from the United States, Italy and Spain, spanning acute and convalescent COVID-19.

Profiling relied on immunoSEQ multiplex PCR, and the TCRdb table lists in-frame clones only, not all of them. Altogether under 250,000 clones are present, roughly 90% being singletons, with the ten largest covering 4.8%. This chain links TRBV30 with TRBJ1-1, with D possibly TRBD1 on 6 matching bases. The sequenced sample consisted of peripheral blood. This TCR came from a woman aged 40 to 50 with acute or convalescent COVID-19. CDR3 bases: TGTGCCTGGAGTGCCGGGGGCGGGAGAGGGTTT. Its translation is CAWSAGGGRGF.